This TCR beta chain stems from a study of T cell repertoires in cytomegalovirus infection (dated by TCRdb to the late 2010s). For the study in its entirety: The peptide stimulations were aimed at well-studied HLA-B-restricted epitopes as well as recently identified HLA-C-restricted CMV epitopes, whose presentation resists viral immunomodulation. The HLA type of each donor mattered for the analysis, because public TCR beta signatures pointed to carriage of CMV infection along with the matching HLA type.

Overall results and qualifications from the work: The ex vivo response was dominated by HLA-C-restricted CMV-specific TCR beta clonotypes, which also provided the single most frequent clonotype in two of eight donors. Carriers of CMV infection plus the relevant HLA type were discriminated by the cumulative frequency of public TCR beta family members in the study cohort and in an independent roughly 370-donor cohort.

Explained via the paper, the treatment or condition label denotes: in vitro stimulation with specific CMV peptide epitopes to enrich CMV-specific T cells. Data came from an Illumina HiSeq 1500. TCRdb cleaned the public reads at Q25 with fastp, built clones with MiXCR and kept in-frame beta chains. For every CDR3 protein sequence, its rows merge into one entry that carries the most common genes and DNA. Counted in this sample were approximately 990,000 distinct CDR3 sequences; roughly 30% of them appeared once. The ten largest clones capture over 12% of the sample. V is shortened by 1 base, J by 9 bases, and the region joining them spans 10 bases. Counted from cysteine to phenylalanine, this CDR3 has 13 amino acids. Only the CDR3 DNA stays, 39 bases, in frame from base 1. Taken from the germline V gene, the CDR1 and CDR2 loops are SGHTA and FQGNSA. Comment on this clonotype: This clone's antigen is unknown. Base qualities are not provided; no much larger clone lies one nucleotide away.

The clonotype originates from a human donor in good health (CMV status not recorded). Some clones in this sample may be carry-over from other donors' samples. The specimen comprised cultured CD8+ T cells from PBMCs, sampled from culture after CMV antigen stimulation. The chain employs TRBV7-2 and TRBJ2-1, with TRBD2 as a weak D call on 5 bases. The nucleotides read TGTGCCAGCAGCTTAGTATCCCGGGGTGAGCAGTTCTTC. Its translation is CASSLVSRGEQFF.